The present TCR beta chain was sequenced within a study of blood T cell repertoires in COVID-19 (dated by TCRdb to 2018 to 2020). Study-wide context: Samples from collaborators originated in the United States, Italy and Spain and spanned both the acute and convalescent phases of COVID-19. The prospective study material was composed of cDNA or gDNA derived from T cells, B-cell-depleted T cells, or PBMCs. The dataset comprised deeply sampled blood TCRbeta repertoires from subjects exposed to, actively infected with, or recovered from COVID-19. The repertoires were released in a freely available public database meant as a resource for research on the immune response to SARS-CoV-2. The samples were drawn from the first 160 participants of the ongoing ImmuneRACE study and from over 950 subjects provided by 6 global collaborators. Sample metadata almost always included a de-identified subject ID, COVID-19 status, age in years and sex. HLA class I and class II types, where available, came from metadata supplied by the sample provider rather than from assay-based typing. What the authors observed across the whole study: Clinical and demographic metadata were provided uncurated, with the amount varying by source and participant.

Collaborating institutions collected whole blood in K2EDTA tubes following their own protocols. For TCRbeta analysis, collaborators shipped samples as frozen whole blood, isolated PBMCs, or DNA extracted from either of those sample types. From the germline V gene, CDR1 is SGHDT and CDR2 is YYEEEE. The CDR3, from cysteine to phenylalanine, totals 14 residues. Left in the record is the CDR3 DNA by itself, 42 bases read in frame from the first base. The junction shows trimming of 4 bases on V and 2 bases on J, plus 12 bases between the germline ends. The immunoSEQ Assay, a bias-controlled multiplex PCR, was used to amplify TCRbeta CDR3 regions from genomic DNA. As for the authors' bioinformatics: Nucleated cell counts per sample were estimated from amplification of reference gene primers within the assay. To quantify the absolute abundance of each unique TCRbeta CDR3 rearrangement, sequence reads were collapsed and filtered. For each sample, productive Simpson clonality was calculated by taking the square root of Simpson's diversity index across productive rearrangements. TCRdb's version of the immuneACCESS table is confined to in-frame rearrangements and falls short of the full clone set. An unresolved V gene accounts for under half of the shortfall where checked; the remainder is of unknown origin. V, J and clone size reflect that table, while D and trimming were determined from the DNA. A total of around 68,000 clones appear in this sample, 87% of them only once. The ten largest make up about 6.6% of the sample.

Worth noting for this clone: No antigen is known for it. No per-base quality is available; no much larger clone lies one base away.

The rearranged chain carries TRBV5-6 and TRBJ1-2; TRBD1 might be the D gene, on 5 matching bases. The sequenced sample was peripheral blood. The TCR comes from a man in his fifties or sixties with active COVID-19. The CDR3 in this case is CASSRQNYNYGYTF. The DNA is as follows: TGTGCCAGCAGCCGACAGAATTACAACTATGGCTACACCTTC. Joined to the reference TRBV5-6 and TRBJ1-2 proteins, this CDR3 gives the full variable domain: DAGVTQSPTHLIKTRGQQVTLRCSPKSGHDTVSWYQQALGQGPQFIFQYYEEEERQRGNFPDRFSGHQFPNYSSELNVNALLLGDSALYLCASSRQNYNYGYTFGSGTRLTVV.